One sample yielded the 15 T cell receptor beta chains listed below, sequenced in a study of control samples from healthy donors and cancer patients. Here immunoSEQ multiplex PCR was the method, and the copy in TCRdb shows in-frame clones only, minus some. The sample includes 45,000 to 60,000 clones, 94% seen only once; the top ten take 3.5% to 4.5%. The source material was blood. The receptors come from a man aged 25 to 40 in good health.

The chain joins TRBV6-1 to TRBJ1-2; TRBD1 aligns across 9 bases. The CDR3 sequence is 17 residues long. The germline CDR1 and CDR2 sequences are MNHNS and SASEGT. Unmatched junction bases numbered 13, after V lost 4 bases and J lost 4 bases. The CDR3 spells CASSAGQGSIKFYGYTF. CDR3 nucleotides: TGTGCCAGCAGTGCCGGACAGGGGTCGATAAAATTCTATGGCTACACCTTC.

The chain uses TRBV7-2 and TRBJ2-3, with 10 positions matching TRBD2. Germline V gene data show CDR1 as SGHTA and CDR2 as FQGNSA. The ends lost 5 bases at V and 4 bases at J; junction bases unmatched: 9. This CDR3 contains 16 residues. The CDR3 loop is CASSRSGGQGADTQYF. In DNA form, the CDR3 reads TGTGCCAGCAGCCGTAGCGGGGGGCAGGGGGCAGATACGCAGTATTTT.

The gene calls are TRBV7-8 and TRBJ1-6; unclear D gene. Deletions cut 0 bases from V and 10 bases from J, with 13 bases between. CDR1 and CDR2 from the germline V gene are SGHVS and FQNEAQ. CDR3 length: 15 residues. This CDR3 reads CASSLARGPGSPLHF. The CDR3 coding sequence is TGTGCCAGCAGCTTAGCGCGCGGGCCGGGATCACCCCTCCACTTT.

This chain joins TRBV10-3 and TRBJ2-5, with D possibly being TRBD1 (5 bases). The germline V and J ends were trimmed by 6 bases and 2 bases, with 10 bases remaining between them. The CDR3 runs to 13 residues. CDR1 is ENHRY and CDR2 is SYGVKD in the germline V gene. CDR3 residues: CAIRPQVQETQYF. CDR3 sequence (DNA): TGTGCCATCAGGCCACAGGTTCAAGAGACCCAGTACTTC.

The rearrangement links TRBV6-6 to TRBJ1-6; 7 bases agree with TRBD1. The V gene end was trimmed by 6 bases and the J gene end by 2 bases; junction bases not matched to a gene: 4. Germline lookup yields CDR1 MNHNY and CDR2 SVGAGI (reference sequence). CDR3 length: 15 residues. CDR3 residues: CASSTGQAYNSPLHF. CDR3 nucleotides: TGTGCCAGCAGCACCGGACAGGCCTATAATTCACCCCTCCACTTT.

The rearrangement uses TRBV27 and TRBJ2-3, with D tentatively TRBD2 (6 bases). The ends were cut back, 5 bases at V and 5 bases at J, with 14 bases in the middle. The germline V gene has CDR1 MNHEY and CDR2 SMNVEV (reference sequence). The CDR3 length is 14 residues. This CDR3 reads CASSRGGYRDTQYF. DNA for the CDR3: TGTGCCAGCAGTAGAGGAGGGTACAGAGATACGCAGTATTTT.

This clone was seen a handful of times. The rearrangement links TRBV7-4 to TRBJ1-1, with D tentatively TRBD1 (5 bases). The CDR3 has 14 residues. Germline V lookup: CDR1 SGHVT, CDR2 SQSDAQ. With 2 bases removed from V and 11 bases from J, the gap between germline ends came to 18 bases. CDR3 residues: CASSLKQALDQAFF. The CDR3 DNA reads as TGTGCCAGCAGCTTAAAACAGGCGCTTGATCAGGCTTTCTTT.

With respect to this clone: One end of the junction does not line up with germline, which may come from a read error. The chain carries TRBV7-7 and TRBJ2-1; 11 nucleotides match TRBD2. This CDR3 is built from 16 residues. Germline CDR1 SSHAT, CDR2 FNYEAQ (reference sequence). The CDR3 spells CASSRGTSGTYNEQFF. The CDR3 DNA reads TGTGCTAGCAGCCGTGGGACTAGCGGCACCTACAATGAGCAGTTCTTC.

V gene TRBV25-1 combines with J gene TRBJ2-1, with 9 positions matching TRBD2. Germline V lookup: CDR1 MGHDK, CDR2 SYGVNS. With V trimmed by 0 bases and J by 9 bases, 15 bases remained unmatched. The length of the CDR3 is 18 residues. The CDR3 DNA follows: TGTGCCAGCAGTGAATATTCGGGTATGAGCGGGGGGTTGAGTGAGCAGTTCTTC. Translated: CASSEYSGMSGGLSEQFF.

The sample holds one count of this clone. This rearrangement joins TRBV24-1 to TRBJ2-1; 7 positions agree with TRBD1. V shed 7 bases and J 7 bases; nucleotides not matched to a gene: 12. The CDR3 runs 15 residues. Germline CDR1 is KGHDR and CDR2 is SFDVKD. For the CDR3, the DNA is TGTGCCACCAGCCTCAGACAGGGTCGGAGGAATGAGCAGTTCTTC. Protein sequence: CATSLRQGRRNEQFF.

CDR3 protein: CASSAGAANTEAFF. DNA of the CDR3: TGTGCCTCATCTGCGGGGGCCGCGAACACTGAAGCTTTCTTT. The gene calls are TRBV10-3 and TRBJ1-1; TRBD1 is a possible D gene (6 bases). Germline V gene data show CDR1 as ENHRY and CDR2 as SYGVKD. The CDR3 contains 14 residues. V gave up 11 bases and J gave up 1 base, with 17 bases separating them.

The V call is TRBV29-1, the J call TRBJ2-1; 8 bases fit TRBD2. V lost 6 bases, J lost 0 bases, and 10 bases stayed unmatched. The CDR3 contains 16 residues. Germline CDR1 reads SQVTM; CDR2 reads ANQGSEA. CDR3 bases: TGCAGCGTGAACCCATACGGGAGGGTCTCCTACAATGAGCAGTTCTTC. This encodes CSVNPYGRVSYNEQFF.

The CDR3 is CASSASGRNNYGYTF. The CDR3 DNA follows: TGTGCCAGCTCTGCGAGTGGACGGAATAACTATGGCTACACCTTC. V and J are TRBV18 and TRBJ1-2; no clear D gene. The CDR3 has 15 residues. Germline V gives CDR1 KGHSH, CDR2 LQKENI. V was trimmed by 6 bases and J by 1 base, leaving 15 bases between them.

This CDR3 is CASSVYGGADNEQFF. Here the CDR3 DNA reads TGTGCCAGCAGCGTATACGGGGGGGCGGACAATGAGCAGTTCTTC. This chain joins TRBV9 and TRBJ2-1; 8 bases fit TRBD2. The CDR3 length is 15 residues. CDR1 is SGDLS and CDR2 is YYNGEE in the germline V gene. J was trimmed by 5 bases and V by 1 base; bases with no gene match: 5. The whole variable domain, filled in from reference TRBV9 and TRBJ2-1, reads DSGVTQTPKHLITATGQRVTLRCSPRSGDLSVYWYQQSLDQGLQFLIQYYNGEERAKGNILERFSAQQFPDLHSELNLSSLELGDSALYFCASSVYGGADNEQFFGPGTRLTVL.

The V call is TRBV7-6, the J call TRBJ2-5; TRBD1 is a possible D gene (6 bases). Germline lookup yields CDR1 SGHVS and CDR2 FNYEAQ. Trimming stripped 5 bases from V and 3 bases from J, with 16 bases between. This CDR3 region has 15 residues. The CDR3 here is CASSITGPGEETQYF. The CDR3 bases are TGTGCCAGCAGCATCACCGGCCCAGGGGAAGAGACCCAGTACTTC.